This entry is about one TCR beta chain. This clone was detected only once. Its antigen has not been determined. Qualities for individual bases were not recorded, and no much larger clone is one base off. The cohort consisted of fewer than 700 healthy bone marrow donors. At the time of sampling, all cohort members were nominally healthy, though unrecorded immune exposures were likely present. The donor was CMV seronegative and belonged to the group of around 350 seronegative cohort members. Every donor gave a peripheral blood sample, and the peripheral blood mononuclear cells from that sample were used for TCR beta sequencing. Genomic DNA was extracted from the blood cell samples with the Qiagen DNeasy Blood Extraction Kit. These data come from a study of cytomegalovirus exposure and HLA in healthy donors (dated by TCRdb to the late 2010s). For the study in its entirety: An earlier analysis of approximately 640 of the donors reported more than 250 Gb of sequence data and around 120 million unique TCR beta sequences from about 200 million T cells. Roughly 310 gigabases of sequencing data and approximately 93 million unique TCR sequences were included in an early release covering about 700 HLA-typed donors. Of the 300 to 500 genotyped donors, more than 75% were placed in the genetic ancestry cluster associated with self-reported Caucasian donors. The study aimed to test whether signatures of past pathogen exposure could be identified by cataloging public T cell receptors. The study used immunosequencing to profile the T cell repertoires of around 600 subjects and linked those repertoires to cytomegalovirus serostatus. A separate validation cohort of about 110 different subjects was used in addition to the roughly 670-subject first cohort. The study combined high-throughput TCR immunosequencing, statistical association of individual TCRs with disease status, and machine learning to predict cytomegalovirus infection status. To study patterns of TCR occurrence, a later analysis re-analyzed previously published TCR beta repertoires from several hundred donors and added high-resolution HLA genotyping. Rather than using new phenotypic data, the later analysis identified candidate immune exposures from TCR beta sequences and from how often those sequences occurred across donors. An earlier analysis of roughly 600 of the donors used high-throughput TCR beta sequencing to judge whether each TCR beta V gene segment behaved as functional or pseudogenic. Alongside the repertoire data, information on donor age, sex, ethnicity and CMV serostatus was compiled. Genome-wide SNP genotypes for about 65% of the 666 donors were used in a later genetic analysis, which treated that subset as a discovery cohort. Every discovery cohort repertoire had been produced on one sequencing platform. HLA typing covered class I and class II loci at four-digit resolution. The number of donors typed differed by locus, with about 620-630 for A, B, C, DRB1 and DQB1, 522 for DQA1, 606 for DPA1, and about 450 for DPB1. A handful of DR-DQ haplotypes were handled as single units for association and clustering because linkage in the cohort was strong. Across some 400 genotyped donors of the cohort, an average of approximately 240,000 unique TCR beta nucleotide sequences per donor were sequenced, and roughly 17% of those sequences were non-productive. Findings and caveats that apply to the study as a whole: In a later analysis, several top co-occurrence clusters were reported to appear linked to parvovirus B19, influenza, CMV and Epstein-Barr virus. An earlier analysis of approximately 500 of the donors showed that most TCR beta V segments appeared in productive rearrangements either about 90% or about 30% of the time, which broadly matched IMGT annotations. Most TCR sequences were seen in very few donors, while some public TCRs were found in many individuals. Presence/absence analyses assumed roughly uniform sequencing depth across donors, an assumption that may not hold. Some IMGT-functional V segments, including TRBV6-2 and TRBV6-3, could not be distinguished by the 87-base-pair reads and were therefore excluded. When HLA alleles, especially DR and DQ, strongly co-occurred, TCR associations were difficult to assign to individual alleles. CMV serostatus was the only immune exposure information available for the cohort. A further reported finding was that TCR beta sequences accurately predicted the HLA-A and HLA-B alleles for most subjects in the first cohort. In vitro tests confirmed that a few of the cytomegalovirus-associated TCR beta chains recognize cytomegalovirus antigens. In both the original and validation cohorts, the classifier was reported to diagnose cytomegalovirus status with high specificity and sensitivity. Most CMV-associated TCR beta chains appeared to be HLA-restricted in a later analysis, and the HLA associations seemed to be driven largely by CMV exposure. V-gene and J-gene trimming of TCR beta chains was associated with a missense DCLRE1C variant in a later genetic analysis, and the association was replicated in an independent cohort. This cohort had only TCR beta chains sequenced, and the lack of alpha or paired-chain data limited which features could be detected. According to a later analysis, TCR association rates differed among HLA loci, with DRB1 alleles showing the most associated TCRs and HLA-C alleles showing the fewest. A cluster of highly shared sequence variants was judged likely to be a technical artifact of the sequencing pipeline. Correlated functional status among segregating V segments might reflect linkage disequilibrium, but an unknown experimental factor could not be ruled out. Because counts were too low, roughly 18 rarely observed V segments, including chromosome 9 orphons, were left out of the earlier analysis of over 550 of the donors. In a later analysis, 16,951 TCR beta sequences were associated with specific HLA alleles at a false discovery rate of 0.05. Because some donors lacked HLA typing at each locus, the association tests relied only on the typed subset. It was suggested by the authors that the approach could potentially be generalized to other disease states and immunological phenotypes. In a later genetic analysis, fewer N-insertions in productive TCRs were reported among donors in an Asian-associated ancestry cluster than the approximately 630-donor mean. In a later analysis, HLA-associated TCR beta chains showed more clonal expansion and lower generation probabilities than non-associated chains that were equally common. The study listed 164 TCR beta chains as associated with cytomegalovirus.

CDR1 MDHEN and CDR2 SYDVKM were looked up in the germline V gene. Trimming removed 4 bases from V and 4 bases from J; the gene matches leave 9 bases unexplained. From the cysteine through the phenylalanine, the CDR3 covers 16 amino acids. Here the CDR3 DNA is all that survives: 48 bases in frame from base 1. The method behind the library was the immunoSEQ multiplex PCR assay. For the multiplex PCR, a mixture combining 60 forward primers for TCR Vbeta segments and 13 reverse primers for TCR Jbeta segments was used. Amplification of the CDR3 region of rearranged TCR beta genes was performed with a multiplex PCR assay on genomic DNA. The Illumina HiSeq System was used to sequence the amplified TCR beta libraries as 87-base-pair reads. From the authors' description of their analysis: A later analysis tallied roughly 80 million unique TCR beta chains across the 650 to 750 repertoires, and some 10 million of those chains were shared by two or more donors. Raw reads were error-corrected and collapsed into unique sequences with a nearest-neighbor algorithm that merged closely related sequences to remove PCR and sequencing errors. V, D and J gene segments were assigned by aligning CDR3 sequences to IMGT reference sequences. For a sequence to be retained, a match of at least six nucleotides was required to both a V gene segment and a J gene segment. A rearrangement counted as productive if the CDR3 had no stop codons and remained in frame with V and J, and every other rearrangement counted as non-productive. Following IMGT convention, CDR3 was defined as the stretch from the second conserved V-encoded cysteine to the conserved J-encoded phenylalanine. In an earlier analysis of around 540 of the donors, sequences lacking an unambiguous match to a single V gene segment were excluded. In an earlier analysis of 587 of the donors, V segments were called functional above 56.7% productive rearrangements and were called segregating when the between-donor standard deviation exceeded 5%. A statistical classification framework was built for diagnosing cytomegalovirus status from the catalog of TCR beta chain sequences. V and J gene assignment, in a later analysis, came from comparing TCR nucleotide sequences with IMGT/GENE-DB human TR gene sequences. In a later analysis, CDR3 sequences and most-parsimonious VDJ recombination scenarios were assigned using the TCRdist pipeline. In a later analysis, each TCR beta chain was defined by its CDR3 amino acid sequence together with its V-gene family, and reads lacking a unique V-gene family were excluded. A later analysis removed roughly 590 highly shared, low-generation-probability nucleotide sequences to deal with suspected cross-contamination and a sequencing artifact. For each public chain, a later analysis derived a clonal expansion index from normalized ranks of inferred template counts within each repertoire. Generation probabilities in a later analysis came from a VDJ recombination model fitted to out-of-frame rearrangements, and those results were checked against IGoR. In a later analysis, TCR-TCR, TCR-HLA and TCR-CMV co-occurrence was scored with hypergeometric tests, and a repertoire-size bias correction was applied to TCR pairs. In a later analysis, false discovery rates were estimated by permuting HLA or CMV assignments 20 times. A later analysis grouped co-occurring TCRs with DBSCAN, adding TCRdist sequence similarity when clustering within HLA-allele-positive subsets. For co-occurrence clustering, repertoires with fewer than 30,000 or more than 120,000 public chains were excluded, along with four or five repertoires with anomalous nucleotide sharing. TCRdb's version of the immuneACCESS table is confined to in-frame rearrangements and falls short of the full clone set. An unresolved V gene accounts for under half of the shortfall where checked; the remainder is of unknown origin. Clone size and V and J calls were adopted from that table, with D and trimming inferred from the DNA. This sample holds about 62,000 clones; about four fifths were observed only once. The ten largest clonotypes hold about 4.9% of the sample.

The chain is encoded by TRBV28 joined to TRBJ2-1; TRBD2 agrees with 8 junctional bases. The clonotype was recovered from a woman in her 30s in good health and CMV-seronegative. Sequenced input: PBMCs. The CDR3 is CASSSPGLVSYNEQFF. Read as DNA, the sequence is TGTGCCAGCAGTTCACCGGGACTAGTGTCTTACAATGAGCAGTTCTTC. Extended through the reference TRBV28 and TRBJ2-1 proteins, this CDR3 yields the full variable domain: DVKVTQSSRYLVKRTGEKVFLECVQDMDHENMFWYRQDPGLGLRLIYFSYDVKMKEKGDIPEGYSVSREKKERFSLILESASTNQTSMYLCASSSPGLVSYNEQFFGPGTRLTVL.